These 29 T cell receptor beta chains came from one sample sequenced in a study of early T cells in non-severe SARS-CoV-2 infection. In TCRdb, the 5' RACE reads were re-called with MiXCR into one record per CDR3 protein. The sample lists 70,000 to 90,000 distinct CDR3 sequences, just under 15% seen once, with roughly 6% in the top ten. The sequencing sample was made of whole blood. The origin of the receptors is an adult who was a healthcare worker with PCR-confirmed SARS-CoV-2 infection or an uninfected control (not recorded which).

This clonotype has a handful of counts. This chain links TRBV6-1 with TRBJ2-3, with 8 bases that match TRBD2. After removal of 11 bases from V and 4 bases from J, the junction contained 14 bases not matched to a gene. From germline, CDR1 is MNHNS and CDR2 SASEGT. The CDR3 totals 15 residues. The CDR3 DNA reads as TGTGCCGGCCAGCTGAATAGCGGGACGGCAGATACGCAGTATTTT. This encodes CAGQLNSGTADTQYF.

The sample holds a few counts of this clonotype. The CDR3 reads CASSLVAEGEQYF. The CDR3 DNA sequence: TGTGCCAGCAGCTTAGTAGCAGAAGGGGAGCAGTACTTC. J is TRBJ2-7 and V is TRBV7-6; D unclear. CDR1 SGHVS and CDR2 FNYEAQ come from the germline V gene. V lost 1 base and J lost 7, with 11 bases in between. This CDR3 comprises 13 residues.

J is TRBJ1-4 and V is TRBV6-1; 7 bases match TRBD1. The V and J ends lost 4 bases and 7 bases, in that order; junction bases with no gene match: 3. This CDR3 is 13 amino acids long. Germline lookup yields CDR1 MNHNS and CDR2 SASEGT. This CDR3 reads CASSATGPEKLFF. CDR3 DNA sequence: TGTGCCAGCAGTGCGACAGGGCCTGAAAAACTGTTTTTT.

The V call is TRBV19, the J call TRBJ1-2, with unresolved D. In germline, CDR1 is LNHDA, CDR2 SQIVND (reference sequence). The V end lost 3 bases, the J end lost 8 bases, and 16 bases lay between the germline ends. The CDR3 extends over 14 amino acids. CDR3 nucleotide sequence: TGTGCCAGTAGTATCGGACGCCCTCCGGCCGGCTACACCTTC. Residues: CASSIGRPPAGYTF.

The chain has TRBV12-3 or TRBV12-4 and TRBJ2-7; 9 bases match TRBD1. With V trimmed by 4 bases and J by 5 bases, 3 bases remained unmatched. This CDR3 contains 13 residues. The CDR3 DNA sequence: TGTGCCAGCAGTTACAGGGGGCGGAACGAGCAGTACTTC. Translating gives CASSYRGRNEQYF.

This clonotype was detected a few times. V usage is TRBV4-1 and J usage is TRBJ2-1; no reliable D call. V lost 7 bases to trimming and J lost 0 bases, with 13 bases between them. Per the germline V gene, CDR1 is MGHRA and CDR2 is YSYEKL. The CDR3 covers 15 residues. In DNA, the CDR3 is TGCGCCAGCACCGAACACATGGTCTCCTACAATGAGCAGTTCTTC. Protein product: CASTEHMVSYNEQFF.

This chain links TRBV27 with TRBJ1-1; TRBD1 might be the D (5 bases). CDR1 is MNHEY and CDR2 is SMNVEV in the germline V gene (reference sequence). CDR3 size: 17 residues. V was shortened by 4 bases and J by 5 bases, with 23 bases between the two germline ends. In DNA form, the CDR3 reads TGTGCCAGCAGTTCAGACAGACCCGGTTCCCTCAAGACTGAAGCTTTCTTT. Translating gives CASSSDRPGSLKTEAFF.

This clonotype appeared many times. The chain has TRBV11-1 and TRBJ2-1, with D perhaps matching TRBD2 (6 bases). V dropped 4 bases and J dropped 4 bases, with 14 bases sitting between them. The germline CDR1 and CDR2 sequences are SGHAT and FQDESV (reference sequence). The CDR3 contains 15 residues. The CDR3 protein is CASSSDGSGYNEQFF. The CDR3 DNA sequence: TGTGCCAGCAGCTCCGACGGGAGCGGGTACAATGAGCAGTTCTTC.

With respect to this clonotype: This CDR3 is missing its conserved last phenylalanine or tryptophan, likely due to a read error. This chain connects TRBV12-3 or TRBV12-4 to TRBJ2-7; 7 bases fit TRBD2. This CDR3 is built from 12 residues. Unmatched junction bases numbered 6, after V lost 6 bases and J lost 7 bases. In DNA, the CDR3 is TGTGCCAGCAGGAGGGAGGGCTGGGAGCAGTACCTC. Encoded protein: CASRREGWEQYL.

This clonotype was detected a few times. The genes are TRBV18 and TRBJ1-1, with D perhaps matching TRBD1 (5 bases). Trimming removed 6 bases from V and 3 bases from J, with 11 bases in between. CDR3 length: 13 amino acids. Germline V gene data show CDR1 as KGHSH and CDR2 as LQKENI. DNA for the CDR3: TGTGCCAGCTCGGGGGACTGGGACACTGAAGCTTTCTTT. Protein sequence: CASSGDWDTEAFF.

Only a few counts were recorded for this clonotype. The J gene is TRBJ2-3, the V gene TRBV6-4; the match to TRBD2 covers 9 bases. Germline lookup yields CDR1 MRHNA and CDR2 SNTAGT. The CDR3 sequence is 17 residues long. Trimming took 6 bases from V and 5 from J; bases not matched to a gene: 15. Here the CDR3 reads CASRQEEVSGRKDTQYF. In DNA form, the CDR3 reads TGTGCCAGCAGACAAGAGGAAGTTAGCGGGAGAAAAGATACGCAGTATTTT.

The genes are TRBV28 and TRBJ2-7, with D possibly matching TRBD2 (5 bases). CDR1 and CDR2 from the germline V gene are MDHEN and SYDVKM. The CDR3 is made up of 13 amino acids. Deletions cut 6 bases from V and 4 bases from J, with 13 bases between. CDR3: CASSNGVSYEQYF. The CDR3 DNA reads as TGTGCCAGCAGCAACGGGGTCAGTTACGAGCAGTACTTC.

The chain couples TRBV27 to TRBJ2-1; no firm D call. The germline gives CDR1 MNHEY, CDR2 SMNVEV (reference sequence). Trimming took 5 bases from V and 9 from J, leaving 14 bases between them. This CDR3 is 13 amino acids long. The CDR3, as DNA: TGTGCCAGCAGTCCGACTGATTCCGGTGAGCAGTTCTTC. Translated: CASSPTDSGEQFF.

This clonotype was detected only a few times. V gene TRBV15 combines with J gene TRBJ2-2; no definite D call. The germline gives CDR1 LNHNV, CDR2 YYDKDF (reference sequence). The V and J ends lost 1 base and 7 bases respectively, with 4 bases between them. CDR3 size: 12 residues. The CDR3 DNA follows: TGTGCCACCAGCAGAGTTAGCGGGGAGCTGTTTTTT. This translates into CATSRVSGELFF.

This clonotype occurred a few times. V and J are TRBV28 and TRBJ2-7; D unclear. The V and J ends lost 9 bases and 4 bases respectively, with 10 bases between them. Germline V gene data show CDR1 as MDHEN and CDR2 as SYDVKM. The CDR3 is 11 residues long. CDR3 sequence reads: CASGRLYEQYF. The CDR3 nucleotides are TGTGCCAGTGGTAGACTGTACGAGCAGTACTTC.

This clonotype appeared a few times. The gene calls are TRBV7-2 and TRBJ2-1; 8 bases line up with TRBD2. Trimming at V came to 5 bases and at J to 2 bases, leaving 8 bases not matched to a gene. Germline V gives CDR1 SGHTA, CDR2 FQGNSA. The CDR3 loop spans 16 amino acids. CDR3 amino acids: CASSVRLAFPYNEQFF. Here the CDR3 DNA reads TGTGCCAGCAGCGTTAGACTAGCGTTCCCCTACAATGAGCAGTTCTTC.

The gene calls are TRBV5-1 and TRBJ2-3; D perhaps matches TRBD1 (5 bases). The CDR3 is 17 residues long. Germline V CDR1 and CDR2: SGHRS, YFSETQ. Trimming shortened V by 4 bases and J by 0 bases, and 18 bases separated the two germline ends. This CDR3 reads CASSPPDSPFSTDTQYF. CDR3 sequence (DNA): TGCGCCAGCAGCCCTCCCGACAGTCCGTTTAGCACAGATACGCAGTATTTT.

This clonotype appeared a few times. The CDR3 coding sequence is TGTGCCAGCAGCTTGGTTTCCGCAGGGGGGGCCGGGGAGCTGTTTTTT. It is translated as CASSLVSAGGAGELFF. The chain couples TRBV5-6 to TRBJ2-2; D possibly uses TRBD1 or TRBD2 (7 bases each). The CDR3 extends over 16 amino acids. Trimming cost V 0 bases and J 6 bases, with 15 bases left between them. Germline CDR1 is SGHDT and CDR2 is YYEEEE.

This clonotype was seen repeatedly, ten times or more. The chain joins TRBV4-1 to TRBJ2-2; D possibly corresponds to TRBD2 (5 bases). Trimming pared 1 base from V and 6 bases from J, leaving 15 bases between. The CDR3 covers 16 residues. The germline V gene has CDR1 MGHRA and CDR2 YSYEKL. CDR3 nucleotides: TGCGCCAGCAGCCAAGCGAATTTGGTGGGAGCCGGGGAGCTGTTTTTT. Translated, it gives CASSQANLVGAGELFF.

This sequence joins TRBV29-1 and TRBJ2-7; a weak D match, TRBD1 (6 bases). Per germline, CDR1 SQVTM and CDR2 ANQGSEA. Trimming left V 0 bases short and J 7 bases short, with 13 bases between. This CDR3 has 13 amino acids. The CDR3 coding sequence is TGCAGCGTTGAAGAGCAGACAGGTTCAGAGCAGTACTTC. Protein product: CSVEEQTGSEQYF.

In nucleotides, the CDR3 is TGTGCCAGCAGGAAGTGGGGGCGGGGGTCCTACGAGCAGTACTTC. Translated: CASRKWGRGSYEQYF. The V and J genes are TRBV13 and TRBJ2-7; a weak D match, TRBD2 (7 bases). The CDR3 is 15 residues long. Trimming stripped 6 bases from V and 1 base from J, with 16 bases between. Germline CDR1 is PRHDT and CDR2 is FYEKMQ (reference sequence).

This clonotype turned up a few times. V is TRBV7-2 and J is TRBJ1-3; D ambiguous. V was trimmed by 3 bases and J by 5 bases, leaving 5 bases between them. The CDR3 has 12 residues. The germline V gene has CDR1 SGHTA and CDR2 FQGNSA. This CDR3 is CASSFDRNTIYF. DNA of the CDR3: TGTGCCAGCAGCTTCGACCGAAACACCATATATTTT.

This sequence joins TRBV6-4 and TRBJ2-3; no clear D gene. V was pared by 0 bases and J by 0 bases, with 7 bases between. This CDR3 is built from 15 residues. CDR1 is MRHNA and CDR2 is SNTAGT in the germline V gene. CDR3 in amino acids: CASSDSMDSTDTQYF. The CDR3, as DNA: TGTGCCAGCAGTGACTCGATGGACAGCACAGATACGCAGTATTTT.

In this sample, this clonotype turned up many times. The chain employs TRBV12-3 or TRBV12-4 and TRBJ2-7, with D possibly matching TRBD1 (5 bases). V lost 6 bases and J lost 3, with 9 bases in between. The CDR3 has 12 amino acids. Here the CDR3 DNA reads TGTGCCAGCAGCCTTGACAGCTACGAGCAGTACTTC. Amino acids: CASSLDSYEQYF.

This clonotype appeared many times. This sequence joins TRBV6-5 and TRBJ2-2, with D perhaps matching TRBD1 or TRBD2 (5 bases each). The CDR3 has 13 amino acids. The V end lost 6 bases, the J end lost 8 bases, and 13 bases lay between the germline ends. CDR1 MNHEY and CDR2 SVGAGI come from the germline V gene. CDR3 DNA sequence: TGTGCCAGCAGCCCGGGACCATGGGGGGAGCTGTTTTTT. Protein: CASSPGPWGELFF.

On this clonotype itself: Relative to the germline gene, one junction end is altered; a read error may explain this. This chain joins TRBV30 and TRBJ1-6; D not resolved. CDR3 length equals 13 residues. From germline, CDR1 is GTSNPN and CDR2 SVGIG (reference sequence). The CDR3 DNA is TGTGCCTGGAGATACGGGGAACGATCACCCCTTCACTTT. Protein: CAWRYGERSPLHF. Variable domain in full (rest from reference TRBV30 and TRBJ1-6): SQTIHQWPATLVQPVGSPLSLECTVEGTSNPNLYWYRQAAGRGLQLLFYSVGIGQISSEVPQNLSASRPQDRQFILSSKKLLLSDSGFYLCAWRYGERSPLHFGNGTRLTVT.

This chain uses TRBV24-1 with TRBJ2-7, with D hard to call. Germline V lookup: CDR1 KGHDR, CDR2 SFDVKD. The ends were cut back, 4 bases at V and 1 base at J, with 7 bases in the middle. The CDR3 has 13 residues. The CDR3 is CATSDPVSYEQYF. CDR3 sequence (DNA): TGTGCCACCAGTGACCCGGTATCCTACGAGCAGTACTTC.

The CDR3 here is CSVAGTVTHEQYF. CDR3 DNA sequence: TGCAGCGTTGCCGGGACAGTGACCCACGAGCAGTACTTC. This chain joins TRBV29-1 and TRBJ2-7; 7 bases are a match to TRBD1. CDR1 and CDR2 (germline): SQVTM, ANQGSEA. V lost 4 bases and J lost 5; bases outside the gene matches: 8. This CDR3 has 13 amino acids.

The chain has TRBV10-3 and TRBJ2-6; no clear D gene. V lost 0 bases to trimming and J lost 4 bases, with 7 bases between them. This CDR3 region has 15 residues. Per germline, CDR1 ENHRY and CDR2 SYGVKD. CDR3 bases: TGTGCCATCAGTGAGTCCAAGGGCGGGGCCAACGTCCTGACTTTC. This codes for CAISESKGGANVLTF.